This is a list of T cell receptor beta chains from one sample in a study of identical twins. TCRdb re-called the 5' RACE reads with MiXCR, one entry per CDR3 protein. The table has around 280,000 distinct CDR3 sequences, about 8.1% seen once. The same data also went into a second study, on yellow fever vaccine responses in identical twins.

The sequencing sample was made of memory (CD45RO+) T cells sorted from blood. The source of these receptors is a woman under 30 in good health. CDR3s include the opening cysteine and the closing phenylalanine or tryptophan. The D gene is left open where the match is weak. Rows give clone size only sometimes, using once, few, many, or a class for an expanded clone.

>.|TRBV3-1|TRBJ2-3|TRBD2|17
CASSQFVAPSGENTQYF
TGTGCCAGCAGCCAATTTGTGGCGCCGAGCGGGGAGAATACGCAGTATTTT
>few|TRBV24-1|TRBJ2-5|.|15
CATSDLTVGGETQYF
TGTGCCACCAGTGATCTGACGGTTGGGGGAGAGACCCAGTACTTC
>.|TRBV7-7|TRBJ2-2|TRBD2|15
CASSSSSGATGELFF
TGTGCCAGCAGCTCATCTAGCGGAGCTACCGGGGAGCTGTTTTTT
>.|TRBV6-1|TRBJ2-1|.|13
CASTRGSYNEQFF
TGTGCCAGCACCAGGGGATCCTACAATGAGCAGTTCTTC
>few|TRBV6-1|TRBJ1-1|.|13
CASSRLAGTEAFF
TGTGCCAGCAGTCGCCTGGCGGGGACTGAAGCTTTCTTT
>few|TRBV10-3|TRBJ2-2|TRBD2|14
CAIRRTSNTGELFF
TGTGCCATCAGGAGGACTAGCAACACCGGGGAGCTGTTTTTT
>many|TRBV4-1|TRBJ1-4|.|15
CASSQDRDGYEKLFF
TGCGCCAGCAGCCAAGATCGGGACGGCTACGAAAAACTGTTTTTT
>many|TRBV6-1|TRBJ1-1|.|15
CASSSMGMTYTEAFF
TGTGCCAGCAGCTCTATGGGGATGACGTACACTGAAGCTTTCTTT
>few|TRBV25-1|TRBJ2-3|TRBD2|16
CASSERLAGFTDTQYF
TGTGCCAGCAGTGAACGACTAGCGGGTTTTACAGATACGCAGTATTTT
>many|TRBV29-1|TRBJ1-2|TRBD1|13
CSVPGQGAGGYTF
TGCAGCGTTCCCGGACAGGGGGCTGGTGGCTACACCTTC
>many|TRBV5-1|TRBJ1-5|.|14
CASSLVPGSQPQHF
TGCGCCAGCAGCTTGGTGCCGGGGTCCCAGCCCCAGCATTTT
>few|TRBV7-2|TRBJ2-7|.|15
CASSRRGTGTYEQYF
TGTGCCAGCAGCCGTCGGGGAACAGGTACCTACGAGCAGTACTTC
>.|TRBV6-1|TRBJ2-1|.|14
CASTASTHGLEQFF
TGTGCCAGCACCGCAAGCACCCACGGGCTTGAGCAGTTCTTC
>few|TRBV21-1|TRBJ2-7|.|17
CASRNHRGEKESYEQYF
TGTGCCAGCCGTAACCACCGGGGGGAAAAAGAATCCTACGAGCAGTACTTC
>.|TRBV15|TRBJ2-1|TRBD2|16
CATSRDWAGRAGEQFF
TGTGCCACCAGCAGAGATTGGGCCGGGAGGGCGGGCGAGCAGTTCTTC
>.|TRBV12-3/TRBV12-4|TRBJ2-2|TRBD2|17
CAISLAWGGGNTGELFF
TGTGCCATCAGTTTAGCGTGGGGGGGGGGTAACACCGGGGAGCTGTTTTTT
>.|TRBV11-1|TRBJ2-7|TRBD1|18
CASSLGDIGTALTYEQYF
TGTGCCAGCAGCTTAGGGGACATCGGGACAGCCCTAACCTACGAGCAGTACTTC
>many|TRBV5-8|TRBJ2-1|.|15
CASSPLSPGNNEQFF
TGTGCCAGCAGCCCCCTTTCGCCGGGAAACAATGAGCAGTTCTTC
>.|TRBV6-2/TRBV6-3|TRBJ2-7|TRBD2|15
CASSSTSGSSYEQYF
TGTGCCAGCAGTTCGACTAGCGGGAGCTCCTACGAGCAGTACTTC
>few|TRBV29-1|TRBJ2-1|TRBD2|16
CSVEDLASGDYNEQFF
TGCAGCGTTGAAGATCTGGCTAGCGGGGACTACAATGAGCAGTTCTTC
>.|TRBV4-1|TRBJ2-5|TRBD1|15
CASSQSYRGRETQYF
TGCGCCAGCAGCCAATCCTACAGGGGCCGAGAGACCCAGTACTTC
>.|TRBV18|TRBJ2-1|TRBD2|15
CASSPGLGVDNEQFF
TGTGCCAGCTCACCCGGACTAGGAGTCGACAATGAGCAGTTCTTC
>many|TRBV18|TRBJ2-7|.|15
CASSPGATSLGEQYF
TGTGCCAGCTCACCAGGAGCTACTAGCCTTGGCGAGCAGTACTTC
>.|TRBV12-3/TRBV12-4|TRBJ1-1|TRBD1|13
CASNSQGVPEAFF
TGTGCCAGCAACTCACAGGGGGTTCCTGAAGCTTTCTTT
>many|TRBV12-3/TRBV12-4|TRBJ2-3|TRBD2|17
CASSQGLAESVTDTQYF
TGTGCCAGCAGCCAGGGACTAGCGGAGTCGGTTACAGATACGCAGTATTTT
>many|TRBV4-1|TRBJ1-2|.|16
CASSQSMVEAHYGYTF
TGCGCCAGCAGCCAGTCTATGGTAGAGGCCCACTATGGCTACACCTTC
>many|TRBV7-8|TRBJ2-3|TRBD2|13
CASSLAGGDTQYF
TGTGCCAGCAGCTTAGCCGGGGGGGATACGCAGTATTTT
>few|TRBV11-2|TRBJ2-2|TRBD2|16
CASSPYSLAGAGELFF
TGTGCCAGCAGCCCCTACAGCCTAGCGGGGGCCGGGGAGCTGTTTTTT
>.|TRBV5-8|TRBJ1-1|.|12
CASSVGVFEAFF
TGTGCCAGCAGCGTGGGGGTCTTTGAAGCTTTCTTT
>medium-sized|TRBV12-3/TRBV12-4|TRBJ2-3|TRBD2|14
CASSSRGLANTQYF
TGTGCCAGCAGTTCCCGAGGACTAGCGAATACGCAGTATTTT
>few|TRBV5-4|TRBJ2-7|.|15
CASSLTAGWDYEQYF
TGTGCCAGCAGCTTGACGGCAGGGTGGGACTACGAGCAGTACTTC
>many|TRBV7-8|TRBJ1-2|.|15
CASSHVRTPSYGYTF
TGTGCCAGCAGCCATGTCCGGACACCCAGCTATGGCTACACCTTC
>few|TRBV5-1|TRBJ1-5|TRBD1|15
CASSGGTGYGEPQHF
TGCGCCAGCAGCGGCGGGACAGGGTATGGGGAGCCCCAGCATTTT
>.|TRBV4-1|TRBJ1-1|.|15
CASSQGTAGDTEAFF
TGCGCCAGCAGCCAAGGGACGGCTGGAGACACTGAAGCTTTCTTT
>.|TRBV20-1|TRBJ2-7|TRBD2|13
CSAMTSGSNEQYF
TGCAGTGCTATGACTAGCGGGAGTAACGAGCAGTACTTC
>once|TRBV3-1|TRBJ1-1|.|18
CASSQQVLQGTRNTEAFF
TGTGCCTCCTCCCAGCAGGTCCTTCAGGGAACCCGGAACACTGAAGCTTTCTTT